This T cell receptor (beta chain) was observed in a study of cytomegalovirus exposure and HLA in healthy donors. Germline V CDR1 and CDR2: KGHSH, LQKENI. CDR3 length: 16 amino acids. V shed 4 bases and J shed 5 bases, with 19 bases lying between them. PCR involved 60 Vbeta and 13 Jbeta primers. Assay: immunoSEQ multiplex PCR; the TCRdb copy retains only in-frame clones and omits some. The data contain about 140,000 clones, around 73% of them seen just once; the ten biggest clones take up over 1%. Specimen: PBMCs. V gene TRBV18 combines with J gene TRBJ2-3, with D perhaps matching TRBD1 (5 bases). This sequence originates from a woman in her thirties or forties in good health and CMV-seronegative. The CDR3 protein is CASSLGSRAPQDTQYF. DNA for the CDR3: TGTGCCAGCTCACTGGGTAGCAGGGCGCCCCAAGATACGCAGTATTTT.